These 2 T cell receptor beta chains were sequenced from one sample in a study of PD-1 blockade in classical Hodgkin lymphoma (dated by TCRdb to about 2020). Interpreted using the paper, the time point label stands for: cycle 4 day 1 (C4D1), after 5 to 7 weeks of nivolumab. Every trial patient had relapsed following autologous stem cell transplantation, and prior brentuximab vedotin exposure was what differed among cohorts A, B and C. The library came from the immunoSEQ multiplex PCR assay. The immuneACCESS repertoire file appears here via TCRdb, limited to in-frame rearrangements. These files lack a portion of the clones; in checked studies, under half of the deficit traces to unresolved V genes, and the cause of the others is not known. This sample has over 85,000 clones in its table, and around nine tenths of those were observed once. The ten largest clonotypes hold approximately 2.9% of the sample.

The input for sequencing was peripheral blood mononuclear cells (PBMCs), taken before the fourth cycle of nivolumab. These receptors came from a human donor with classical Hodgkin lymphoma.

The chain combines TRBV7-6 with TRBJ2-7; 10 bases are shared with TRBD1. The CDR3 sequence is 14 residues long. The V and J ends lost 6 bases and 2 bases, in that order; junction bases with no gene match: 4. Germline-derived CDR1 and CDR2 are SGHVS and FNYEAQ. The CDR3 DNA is TGTGCCAGCAGTTCAGGACAGGGGGCCTACGAGCAGTACTTC. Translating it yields CASSSGQGAYEQYF.

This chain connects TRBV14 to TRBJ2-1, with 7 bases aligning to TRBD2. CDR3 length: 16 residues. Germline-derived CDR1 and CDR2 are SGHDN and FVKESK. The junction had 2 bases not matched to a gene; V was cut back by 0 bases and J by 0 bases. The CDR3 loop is CASSQDGGSSYNEQFF. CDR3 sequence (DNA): TGTGCCAGCAGCCAAGACGGGGGGAGCTCCTACAATGAGCAGTTCTTC. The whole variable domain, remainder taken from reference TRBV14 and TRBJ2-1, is EAGVTQFPSHSVIEKGQTVTLRCDPISGHDNLYWYRRVMGKEIKFLLHFVKESKQDESGMPNNRFLAERTGGTYSTLKVQPAELEDSGVYFCASSQDGGSSYNEQFFGPGTRLTVL.